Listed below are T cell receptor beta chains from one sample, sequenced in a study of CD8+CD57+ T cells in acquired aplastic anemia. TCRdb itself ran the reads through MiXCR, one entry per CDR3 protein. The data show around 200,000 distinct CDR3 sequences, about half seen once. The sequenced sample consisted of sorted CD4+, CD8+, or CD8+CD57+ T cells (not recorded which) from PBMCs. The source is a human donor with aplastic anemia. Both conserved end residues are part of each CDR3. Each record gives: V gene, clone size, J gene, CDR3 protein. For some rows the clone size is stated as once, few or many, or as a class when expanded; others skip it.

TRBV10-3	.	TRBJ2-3	CASSARLSDTQYF
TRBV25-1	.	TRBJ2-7	CASSEYTGRDEQYF
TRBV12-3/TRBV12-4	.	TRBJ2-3	CASSSTGIGTQYF
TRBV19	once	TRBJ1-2	CASSPPDGNYGYTF
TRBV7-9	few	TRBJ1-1	CASSFEVGTEAFF
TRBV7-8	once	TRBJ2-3	CASSQPTQYF
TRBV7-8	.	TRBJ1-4	CASSFSGGGEKLFF
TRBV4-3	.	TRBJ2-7	CASSQERDEQYF
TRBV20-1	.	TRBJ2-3	CSASGTAREGTQYF
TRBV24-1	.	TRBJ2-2	CATSDGSWNTGELFF
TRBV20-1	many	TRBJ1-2	CSARQANGYTF
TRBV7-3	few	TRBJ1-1	CASSLNRGDREPHLNTEAFF
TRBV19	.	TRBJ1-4	CASSTGQGRDEKLFF
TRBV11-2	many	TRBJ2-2	CASSPGTGVDHGELFF
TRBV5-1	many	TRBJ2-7	CASSLEARSYEQYF
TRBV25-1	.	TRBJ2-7	CASSDPRLAGGGEEQYF
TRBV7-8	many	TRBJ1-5	CASSLAYQGNVAQHF
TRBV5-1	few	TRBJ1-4	CASSPNGGGRGNEKLFF
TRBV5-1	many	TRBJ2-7	CASSLGPEGSYEQYF
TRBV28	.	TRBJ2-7	CASRLRGLREQYF
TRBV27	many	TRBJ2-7	CASRPSGTGASYEQYF
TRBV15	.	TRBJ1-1	CATSSPRQGLNTEAFF
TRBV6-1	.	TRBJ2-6	CASSGSSGASVLTF
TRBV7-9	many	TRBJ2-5	CASSRGQGETQYF
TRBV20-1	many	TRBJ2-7	CSAWDSSGSYEQYF
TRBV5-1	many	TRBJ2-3	CVSSPGGTQYF
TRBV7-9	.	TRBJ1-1	CASSLAGGGAFF
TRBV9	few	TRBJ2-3	CASSASTGNPLTDTQYF
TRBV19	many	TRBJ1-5	CASSRGLGDSNQPQHF
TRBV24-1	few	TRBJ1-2	CATSDAGFGYTF
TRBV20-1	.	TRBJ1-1	CSATTGYTEAFF
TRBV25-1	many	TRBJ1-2	CASSEPQGRRGYTF
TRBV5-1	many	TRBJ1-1	CASSTGTVNTEAFF
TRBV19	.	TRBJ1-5	CASSIEGSNQPQHF
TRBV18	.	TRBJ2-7	CASSSTSGVYEQYF
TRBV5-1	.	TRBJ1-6	CASRPGPSYNSPLHF
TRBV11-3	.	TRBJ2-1	CASSLGLAVGFNEQFF
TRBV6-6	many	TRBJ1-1	CATTRGGTEAFF
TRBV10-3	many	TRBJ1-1	CATGRARGGTEAFF
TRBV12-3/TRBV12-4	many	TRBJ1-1	CASSRRRTEAFF
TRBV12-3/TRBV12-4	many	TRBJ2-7	CASNYMPDSNEQYF
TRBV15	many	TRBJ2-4	CATSPHPQASPYF
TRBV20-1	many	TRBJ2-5	CSARDGPGGQEIQYF
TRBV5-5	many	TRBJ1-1	CASSLEGSPEAFF
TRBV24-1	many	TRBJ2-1	CATRSTGGMNEQFF
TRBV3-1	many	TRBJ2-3	CASSQDYTSTDTQYF
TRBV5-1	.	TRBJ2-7	CASSLDSGGYYEQYF
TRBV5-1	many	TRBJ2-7	CASSLQRAAYEQYF